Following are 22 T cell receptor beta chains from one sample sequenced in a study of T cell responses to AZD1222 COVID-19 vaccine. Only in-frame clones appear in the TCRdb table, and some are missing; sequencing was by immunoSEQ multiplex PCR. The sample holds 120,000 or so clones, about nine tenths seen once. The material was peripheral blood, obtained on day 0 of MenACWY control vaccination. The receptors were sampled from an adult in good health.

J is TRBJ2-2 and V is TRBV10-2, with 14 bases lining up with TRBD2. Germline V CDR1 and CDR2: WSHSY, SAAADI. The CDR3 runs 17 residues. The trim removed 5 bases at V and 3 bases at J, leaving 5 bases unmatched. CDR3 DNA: TGCGCCAGCAGTCCGGGACTAGCGGGAGATTACACCGGGGAGCTGTTTTTT. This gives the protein CASSPGLAGDYTGELFF.

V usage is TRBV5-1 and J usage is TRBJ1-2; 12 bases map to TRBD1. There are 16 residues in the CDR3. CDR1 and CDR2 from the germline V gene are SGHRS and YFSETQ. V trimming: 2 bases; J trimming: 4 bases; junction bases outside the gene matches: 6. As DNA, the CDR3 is TGCGCCAGCAGCTTCGAGGGACAGGGGGCGGGCTATGGCTACACCTTC. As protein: CASSFEGQGAGYGYTF.

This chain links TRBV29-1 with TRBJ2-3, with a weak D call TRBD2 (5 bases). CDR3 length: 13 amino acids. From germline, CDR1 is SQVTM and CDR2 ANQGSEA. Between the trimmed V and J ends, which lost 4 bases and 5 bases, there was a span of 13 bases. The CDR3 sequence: CSVGIKGGDTQYF. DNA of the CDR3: TGCAGCGTTGGGATAAAAGGAGGAGATACGCAGTATTTT.

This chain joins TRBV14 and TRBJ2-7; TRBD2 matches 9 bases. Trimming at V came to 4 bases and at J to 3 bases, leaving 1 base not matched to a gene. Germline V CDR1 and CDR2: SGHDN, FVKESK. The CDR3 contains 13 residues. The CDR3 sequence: CASSPTSGYEQYF. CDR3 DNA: TGTGCCAGCAGCCCGACTAGCGGCTACGAGCAGTACTTC. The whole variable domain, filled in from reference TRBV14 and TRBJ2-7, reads EAGVTQFPSHSVIEKGQTVTLRCDPISGHDNLYWYRRVMGKEIKFLLHFVKESKQDESGMPNNRFLAERTGGTYSTLKVQPAELEDSGVYFCASSPTSGYEQYFGPGTRLTVT.

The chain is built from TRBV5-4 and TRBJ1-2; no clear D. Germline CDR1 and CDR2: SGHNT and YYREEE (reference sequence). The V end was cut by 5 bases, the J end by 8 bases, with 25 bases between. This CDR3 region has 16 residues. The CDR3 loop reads CASSLVLLGKVGGYTF. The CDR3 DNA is TGTGCCAGCAGTTTAGTACTTTTGGGAAAAGTAGGCGGCTACACCTTC.

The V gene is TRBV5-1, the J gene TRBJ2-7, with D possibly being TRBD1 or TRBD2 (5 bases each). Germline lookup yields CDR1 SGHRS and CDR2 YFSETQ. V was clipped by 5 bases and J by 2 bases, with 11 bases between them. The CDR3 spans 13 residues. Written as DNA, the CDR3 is TGCGCCAGCAGACAGGACTTGACCTACGAGCAGTACGTC. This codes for CASRQDLTYEQYV.

CDR3 residues: CASSQLTGGGEKLFF. CDR3 DNA sequence: TGTGCCAGCAGTCAACTTACAGGGGGCGGTGAAAAACTGTTTTTT. This chain connects TRBV28 to TRBJ1-4; 9 bases line up with TRBD1. The CDR3 length is 15 residues. Germline V gives CDR1 MDHEN, CDR2 SYDVKM. J lost 7 bases, V lost 5 bases, and 8 bases had no gene match.

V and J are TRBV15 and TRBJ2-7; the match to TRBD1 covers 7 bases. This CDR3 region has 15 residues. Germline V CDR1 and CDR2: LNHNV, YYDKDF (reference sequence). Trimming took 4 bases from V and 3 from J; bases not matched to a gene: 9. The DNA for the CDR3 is TGTGCCACCAGCACGGGACAGTTTGGCGACTACGAGCAGTACGTC. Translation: CATSTGQFGDYEQYV.

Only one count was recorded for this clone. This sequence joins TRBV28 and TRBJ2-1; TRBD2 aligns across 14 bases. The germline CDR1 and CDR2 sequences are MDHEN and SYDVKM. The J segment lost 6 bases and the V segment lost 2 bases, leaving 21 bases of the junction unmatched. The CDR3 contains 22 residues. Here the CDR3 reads CASSLLPGRKTGTSGRSNEQFF. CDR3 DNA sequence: TGTGCCAGCAGTTTACTTCCGGGACGTAAGACCGGGACTAGCGGGAGAAGCAATGAGCAGTTCTTC.

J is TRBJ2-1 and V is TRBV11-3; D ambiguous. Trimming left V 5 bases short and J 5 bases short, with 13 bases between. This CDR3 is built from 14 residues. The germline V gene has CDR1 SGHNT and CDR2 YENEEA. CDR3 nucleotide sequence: TGTGCCAGCAGCCCCGGCGTTCTAGACAATGAGCAGTTCTTC. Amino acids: CASSPGVLDNEQFF.

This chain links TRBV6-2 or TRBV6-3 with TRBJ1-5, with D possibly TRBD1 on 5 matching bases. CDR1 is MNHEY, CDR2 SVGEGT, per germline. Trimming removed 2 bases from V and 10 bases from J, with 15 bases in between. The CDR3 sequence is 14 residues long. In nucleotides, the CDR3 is TGTGCCAGCAGTTACCTCGAGACAGTGGGCCCCCAGCATTTT. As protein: CASSYLETVGPQHF.

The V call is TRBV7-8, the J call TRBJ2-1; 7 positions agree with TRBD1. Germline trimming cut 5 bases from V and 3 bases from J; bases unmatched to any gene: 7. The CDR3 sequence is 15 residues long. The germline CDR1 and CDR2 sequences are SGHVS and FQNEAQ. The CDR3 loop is CASSKTGWGYNEQFF. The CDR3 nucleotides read TGTGCCAGCAGCAAGACAGGGTGGGGCTACAATGAGCAGTTCTTC.

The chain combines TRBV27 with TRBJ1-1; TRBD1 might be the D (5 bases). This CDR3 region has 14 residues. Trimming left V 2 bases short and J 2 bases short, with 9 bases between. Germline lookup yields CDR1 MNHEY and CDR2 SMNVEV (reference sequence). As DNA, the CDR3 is TGTGCCAGCAGTTTACTAGGGGCAAACACTGAAGCTTTCTTT. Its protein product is CASSLLGANTEAFF.

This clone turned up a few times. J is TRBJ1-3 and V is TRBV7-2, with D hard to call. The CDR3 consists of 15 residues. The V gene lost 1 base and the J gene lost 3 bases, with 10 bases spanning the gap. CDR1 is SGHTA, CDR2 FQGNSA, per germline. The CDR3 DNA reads TGTGCCAGCAGCTTAGGTTCACAGATTGGAAACACCATATATTTT. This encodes CASSLGSQIGNTIYF.

The CDR3 coding sequence is TGTGCCAGTAGTATATCGCAGGGCTCAAATCAGCCCCAGCATTTT. It translates to CASSISQGSNQPQHF. The chain is built from TRBV19 and TRBJ1-5; D is perhaps TRBD1 (5 bases). The germline gives CDR1 LNHDA, CDR2 SQIVND (reference sequence). Trimming took off 2 bases at V and 4 bases at J, with 12 bases between the two ends. The CDR3 runs to 15 residues.

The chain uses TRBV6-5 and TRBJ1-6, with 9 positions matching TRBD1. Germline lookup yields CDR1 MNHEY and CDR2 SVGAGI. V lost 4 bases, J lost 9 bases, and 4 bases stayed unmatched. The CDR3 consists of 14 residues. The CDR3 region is CASSWGQGGSPLHF. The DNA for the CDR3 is TGTGCCAGCAGTTGGGGACAGGGTGGTTCACCCCTCCACTTT.

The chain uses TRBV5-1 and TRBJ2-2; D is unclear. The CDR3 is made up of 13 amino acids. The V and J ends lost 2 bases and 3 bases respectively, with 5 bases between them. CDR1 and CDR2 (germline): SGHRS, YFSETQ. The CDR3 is CASSFTDTGELFF. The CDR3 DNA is TGCGCCAGCAGCTTCACAGACACCGGGGAGCTGTTTTTT.

This chain's CDR3 is CASSRGTGGYQPQHF. CDR3 DNA: TGTGCCAGCAGCCGCGGGACAGGGGGCTATCAGCCCCAGCATTTT. V is TRBV6-5 and J is TRBJ1-5; 12 bases agree with TRBD1. The V gene end was trimmed by 6 bases and the J gene end by 5 bases; junction bases not matched to a gene: 5. The CDR3 consists of 15 residues. CDR1 and CDR2 (germline): MNHEY, SVGAGI.

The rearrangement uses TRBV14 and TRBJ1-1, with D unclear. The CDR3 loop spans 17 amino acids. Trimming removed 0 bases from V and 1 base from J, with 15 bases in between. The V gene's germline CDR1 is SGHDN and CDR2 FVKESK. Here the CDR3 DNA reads TGTGCCAGCAGCCAAGATGCTGTTGGGCTCCAGAACACTGAAGCTTTCTTT. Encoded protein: CASSQDAVGLQNTEAFF.

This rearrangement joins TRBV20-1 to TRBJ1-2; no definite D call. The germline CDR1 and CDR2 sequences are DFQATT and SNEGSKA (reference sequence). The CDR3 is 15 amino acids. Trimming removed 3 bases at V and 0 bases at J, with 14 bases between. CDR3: CSASLGRTPNYGYTF. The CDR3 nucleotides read TGCAGTGCTAGTCTTGGCAGGACCCCTAACTATGGCTACACCTTC.

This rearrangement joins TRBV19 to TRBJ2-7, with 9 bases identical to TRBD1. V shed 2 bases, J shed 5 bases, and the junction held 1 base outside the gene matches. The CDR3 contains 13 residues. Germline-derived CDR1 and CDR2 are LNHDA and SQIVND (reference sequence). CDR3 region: CASSITGGNEQYF. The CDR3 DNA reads TGTGCCAGTAGTATAACAGGGGGCAACGAGCAGTACTTC.

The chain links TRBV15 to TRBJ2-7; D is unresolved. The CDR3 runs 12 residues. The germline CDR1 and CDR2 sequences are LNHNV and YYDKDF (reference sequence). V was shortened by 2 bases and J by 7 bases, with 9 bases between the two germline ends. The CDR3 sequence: CATSRPRQEQYF. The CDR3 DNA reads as TGTGCCACCAGCAGACCAAGACAAGAGCAGTACTTC. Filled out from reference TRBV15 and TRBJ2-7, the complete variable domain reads DAMVIQNPRYQVTQFGKPVTLSCSQTLNHNVMYWYQQKSSQAPKLLFHYYDKDFNNEADTPDNFQSRRPNTSFCFLDIRSPGLGDTAMYLCATSRPRQEQYFGPGTRLTVT.